The present TCR beta chain was sequenced within a study of blood T cells in healthy people across ages. This clonotype was seen more than once but under ten times. The trim removed 5 bases at V and 5 bases at J, leaving 7 bases unmatched. The CDR3 runs to 14 residues. Looked up from germline, CDR1 is LNHDA and CDR2 is SQIVND (reference sequence). The use of a sample-barcoded 5' primer and a J-beta primer mix characterized a second PCR of roughly 6 to 11 cycles. Each CDR3 protein is one row after TCRdb ran MiXCR on the 5' RACE reads. The table records roughly 1 million distinct CDR3 sequences, roughly 24% of them present only once. These data were also filed under a second study, of T cells of mothers and their children.

Input material: blood. This sequence joins TRBV19 and TRBJ1-2; 8 bases line up with TRBD1. This clonotype originated in a girl between 2 and 10 years old in good health. CDR3 DNA: TGTGCCAGTAGTGGACAGGGTCCCCAGTATGGCTACACCTTC. It is translated as CASSGQGPQYGYTF.